This entry is about one T cell receptor (beta chain). What it recognizes is unknown. TCRdb fed the reads into MiXCR, producing one record per CDR3 protein. The repertoire holds about a million distinct CDR3 sequences, with roughly 31% as singletons. The sample originates from a study of T cell repertoires in cytomegalovirus infection. Trimming took 0 bases from V and 8 from J, leaving 8 bases between them. The CDR3 contains 12 residues. Germline assignment: CDR1 SGDLS and CDR2 YYNGEE. The chain carries TRBV9 and TRBJ1-2; no clear D gene. Sequencing used cultured CD8+ T cells from PBMCs, obtained from culture after CMV antigen stimulation. This receptor was identified in a human donor in good health (CMV status not recorded). Some clones in this sample may be carry-over from other donors' samples. The CDR3 here is CASSVVPDGYTF. As DNA, the CDR3 is TGTGCCAGCAGCGTAGTCCCGGACGGCTACACCTTC.